This T cell receptor beta chain was obtained from a study of shared clonotypes between healthy human individuals. The table came from immunoSEQ multiplex PCR; TCRdb's copy has only in-frame clones and leaves some out. Here the sample spans a few hundred thousand clones, 96% being singletons. Per the germline V gene, CDR1 is MDHEN and CDR2 is SYDVKM. Trimming removed 3 bases from V and 5 bases from J, with 4 bases in between. This CDR3 comprises 11 residues. This clone appeared a few times. The chain recombines TRBV28 with TRBJ1-2, with unresolved D. The TCR sequence derives from a man aged 30-40 years in good health. The sample was memory CD8+ T cells sorted from blood. The sample's subset: CD45RO+ cells pooled with CCR7-negative TemRA cells. Written as DNA, the CDR3 is TGTGCCAGCAGTTTCAAATATGGCTACACCTTC. It encodes CASSFKYGYTF.